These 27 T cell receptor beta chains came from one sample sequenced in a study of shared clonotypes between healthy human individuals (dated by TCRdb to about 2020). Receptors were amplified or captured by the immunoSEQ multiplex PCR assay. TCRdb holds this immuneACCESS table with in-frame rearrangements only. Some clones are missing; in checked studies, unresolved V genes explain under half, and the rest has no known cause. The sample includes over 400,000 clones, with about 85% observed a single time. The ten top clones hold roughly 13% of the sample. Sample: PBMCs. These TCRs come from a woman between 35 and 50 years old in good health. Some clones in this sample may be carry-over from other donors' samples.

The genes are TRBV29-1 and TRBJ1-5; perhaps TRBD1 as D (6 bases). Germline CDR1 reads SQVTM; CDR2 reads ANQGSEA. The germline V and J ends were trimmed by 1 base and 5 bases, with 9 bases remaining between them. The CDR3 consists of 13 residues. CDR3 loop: CSVEGGQDQPQHF. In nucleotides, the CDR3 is TGCAGCGTTGAAGGGGGGCAGGATCAGCCCCAGCATTTT.

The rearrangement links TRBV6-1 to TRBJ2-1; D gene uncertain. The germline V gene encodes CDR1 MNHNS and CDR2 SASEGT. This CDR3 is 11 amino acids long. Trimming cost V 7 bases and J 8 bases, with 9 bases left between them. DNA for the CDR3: TGTGCCAGCAATACATGGGATGAGCAGTTCTTC. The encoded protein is CASNTWDEQFF.

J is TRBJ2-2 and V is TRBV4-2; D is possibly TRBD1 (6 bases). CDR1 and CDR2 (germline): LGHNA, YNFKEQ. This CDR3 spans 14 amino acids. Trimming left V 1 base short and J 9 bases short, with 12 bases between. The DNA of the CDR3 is TGTGCCAGCAGCCAAGTTTCCAGGGGCCGGGAGCTGTTTTTT. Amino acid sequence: CASSQVSRGRELFF.

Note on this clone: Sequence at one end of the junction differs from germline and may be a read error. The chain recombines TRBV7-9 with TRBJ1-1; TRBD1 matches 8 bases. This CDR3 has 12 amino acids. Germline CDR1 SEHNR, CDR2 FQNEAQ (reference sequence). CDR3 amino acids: CASSKDRVETFF. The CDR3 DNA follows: TGTGCCAGCAGCAAGGACAGGGTTGAAACTTTCTTT.

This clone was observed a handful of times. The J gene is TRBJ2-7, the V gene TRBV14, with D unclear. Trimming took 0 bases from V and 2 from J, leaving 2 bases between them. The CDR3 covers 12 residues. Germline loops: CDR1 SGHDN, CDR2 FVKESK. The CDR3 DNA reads TGTGCCAGCAGCCAAGACACCTACGAGCAGTACTTC. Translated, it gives CASSQDTYEQYF.

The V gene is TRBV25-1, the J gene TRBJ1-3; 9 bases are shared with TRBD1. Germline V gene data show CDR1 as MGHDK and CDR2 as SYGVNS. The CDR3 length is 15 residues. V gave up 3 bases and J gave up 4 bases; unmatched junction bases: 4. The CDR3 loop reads CASSDPTGGGNTIYF. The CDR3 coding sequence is TGTGCCAGCAGTGATCCTACAGGGGGCGGAAACACCATATATTTT.

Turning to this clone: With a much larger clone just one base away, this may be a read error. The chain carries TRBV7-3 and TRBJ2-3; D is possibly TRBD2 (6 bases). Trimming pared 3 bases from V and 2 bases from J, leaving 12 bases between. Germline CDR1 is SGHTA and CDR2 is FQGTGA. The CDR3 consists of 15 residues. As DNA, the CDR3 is TGTGCCAGCAGCTTTTCCAGGACTAACACAGATACGCAGTATTTT. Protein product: CASSFSRTNTDTQYF.

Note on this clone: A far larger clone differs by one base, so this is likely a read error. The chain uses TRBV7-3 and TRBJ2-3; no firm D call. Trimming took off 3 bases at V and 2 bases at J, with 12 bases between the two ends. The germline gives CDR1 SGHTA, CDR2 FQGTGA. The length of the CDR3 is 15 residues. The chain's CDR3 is CASSFFIGPTDTQYF. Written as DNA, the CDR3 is TGTGCCAGCAGCTTTTTTATCGGGCCCACAGATACGCAGTATTTT.

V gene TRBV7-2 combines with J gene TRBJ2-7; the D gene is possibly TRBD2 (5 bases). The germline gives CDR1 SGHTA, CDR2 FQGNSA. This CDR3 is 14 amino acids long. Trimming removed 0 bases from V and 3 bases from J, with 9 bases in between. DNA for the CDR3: TGTGCCAGCAGCTTAGCGGTGGGAGACTACGAGCAGTACTTC. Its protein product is CASSLAVGDYEQYF.

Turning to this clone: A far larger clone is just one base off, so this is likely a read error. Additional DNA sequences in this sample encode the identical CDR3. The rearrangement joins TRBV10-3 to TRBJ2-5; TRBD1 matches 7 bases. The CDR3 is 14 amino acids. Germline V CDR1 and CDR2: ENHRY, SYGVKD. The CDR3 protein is CAISTGQVRETQYF. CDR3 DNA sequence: TGTGCTATCAGTACAGGACAGGTGCGAGAGACCCAGTACTTC.

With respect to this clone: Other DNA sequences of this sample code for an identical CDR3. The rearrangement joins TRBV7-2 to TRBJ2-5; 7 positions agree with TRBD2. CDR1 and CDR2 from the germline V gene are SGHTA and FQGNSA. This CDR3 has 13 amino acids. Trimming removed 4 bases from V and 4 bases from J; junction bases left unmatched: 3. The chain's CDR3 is CASSWTSGETQYF. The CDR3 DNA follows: TGTGCCAGCAGCTGGACTAGTGGAGAGACCCAGTACTTC.

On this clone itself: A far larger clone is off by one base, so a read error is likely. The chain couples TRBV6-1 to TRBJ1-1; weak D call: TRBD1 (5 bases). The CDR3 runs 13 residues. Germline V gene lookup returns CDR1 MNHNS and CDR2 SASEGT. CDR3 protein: CASSAGKNTEALF. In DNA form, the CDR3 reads TGTGCCAGCAGCGCAGGGAAGAACACTGAAGCTTTATTT.

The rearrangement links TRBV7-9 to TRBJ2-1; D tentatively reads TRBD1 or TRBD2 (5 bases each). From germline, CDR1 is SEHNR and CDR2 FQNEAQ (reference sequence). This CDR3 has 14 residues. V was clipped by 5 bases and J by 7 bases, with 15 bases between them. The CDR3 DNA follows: TGTGCCAGCAGCCCGCAAGAGGGGTTAAATGAGCAGTTCTTC. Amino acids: CASSPQEGLNEQFF.

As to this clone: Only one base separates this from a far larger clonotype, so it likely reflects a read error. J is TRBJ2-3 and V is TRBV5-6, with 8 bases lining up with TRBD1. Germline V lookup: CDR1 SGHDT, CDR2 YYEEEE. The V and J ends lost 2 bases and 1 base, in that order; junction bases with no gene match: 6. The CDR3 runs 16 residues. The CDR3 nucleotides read TGTGCCAGCAGCTTCACGTACAGGGGGGGCACAGATACGCAGTATTTT. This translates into CASSFTYRGGTDTQYF.

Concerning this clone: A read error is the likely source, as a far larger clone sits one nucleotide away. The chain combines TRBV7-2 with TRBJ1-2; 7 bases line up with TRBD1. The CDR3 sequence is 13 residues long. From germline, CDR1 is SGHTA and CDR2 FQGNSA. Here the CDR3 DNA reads TGTGTCAGCAACCGACAGGGAGAGGGTGGCTACACCTTC. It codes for CVSNRQGEGGYTF.

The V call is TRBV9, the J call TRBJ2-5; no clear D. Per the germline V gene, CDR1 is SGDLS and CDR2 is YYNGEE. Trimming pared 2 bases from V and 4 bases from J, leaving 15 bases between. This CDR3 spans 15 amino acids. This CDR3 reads CASSVFQEARETQYF. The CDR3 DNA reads TGTGCCAGCAGCGTTTTCCAAGAAGCCAGAGAGACCCAGTACTTC.

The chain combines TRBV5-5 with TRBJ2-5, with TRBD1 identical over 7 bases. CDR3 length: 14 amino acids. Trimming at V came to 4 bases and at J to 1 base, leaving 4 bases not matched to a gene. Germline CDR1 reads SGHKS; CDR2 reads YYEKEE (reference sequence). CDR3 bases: TGTGCCAGCAGCGACCGGGACAGCCAAGAGACCCAGTACTTC. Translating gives CASSDRDSQETQYF.

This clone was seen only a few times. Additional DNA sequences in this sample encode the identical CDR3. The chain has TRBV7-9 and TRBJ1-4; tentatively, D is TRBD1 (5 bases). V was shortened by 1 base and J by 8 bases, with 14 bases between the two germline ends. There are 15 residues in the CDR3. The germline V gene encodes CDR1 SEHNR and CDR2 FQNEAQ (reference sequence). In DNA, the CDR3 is TGTGCCAGCAGCTTAGTTGGGCAGGGAGACGAAAAACTGTTTTTT. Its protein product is CASSLVGQGDEKLFF.

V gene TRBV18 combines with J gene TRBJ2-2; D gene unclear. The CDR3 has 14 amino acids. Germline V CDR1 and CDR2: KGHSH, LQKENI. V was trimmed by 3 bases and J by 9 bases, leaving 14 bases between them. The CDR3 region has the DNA TGTGCCAGCTCACCCCAATTATCCCGCCGGGAGCTGTTTTTT. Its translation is CASSPQLSRRELFF.

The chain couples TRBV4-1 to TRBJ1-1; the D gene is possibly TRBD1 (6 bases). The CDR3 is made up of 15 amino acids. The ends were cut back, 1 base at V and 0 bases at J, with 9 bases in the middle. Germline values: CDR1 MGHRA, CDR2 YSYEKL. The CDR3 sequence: CASSQVWGLNTEAFF. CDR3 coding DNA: TGCGCCAGCAGCCAAGTGTGGGGGCTGAACACTGAAGCTTTCTTT.

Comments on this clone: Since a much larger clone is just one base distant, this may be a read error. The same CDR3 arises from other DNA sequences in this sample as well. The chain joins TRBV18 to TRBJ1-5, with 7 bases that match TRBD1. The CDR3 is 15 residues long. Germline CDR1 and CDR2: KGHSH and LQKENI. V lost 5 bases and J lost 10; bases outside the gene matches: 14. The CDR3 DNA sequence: TGTGCCAGCTCAGCTGAGGTAGACAGGGCGGGTCCCCAGCATTTT. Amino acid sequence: CASSAEVDRAGPQHF.

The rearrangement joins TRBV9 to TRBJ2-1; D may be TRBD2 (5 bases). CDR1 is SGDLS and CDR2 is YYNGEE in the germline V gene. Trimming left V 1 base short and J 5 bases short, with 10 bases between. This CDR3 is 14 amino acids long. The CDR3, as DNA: TGTGCCAGCAGCGTACCCGGGGTTGACAATGAGCAGTTCTTC. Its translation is CASSVPGVDNEQFF.

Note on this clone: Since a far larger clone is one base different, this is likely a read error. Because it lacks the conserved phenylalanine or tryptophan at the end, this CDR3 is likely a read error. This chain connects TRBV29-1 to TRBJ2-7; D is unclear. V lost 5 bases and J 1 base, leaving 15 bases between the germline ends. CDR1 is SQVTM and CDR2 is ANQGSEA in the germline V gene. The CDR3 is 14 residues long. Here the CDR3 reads CSVRSVQKSYEQYL. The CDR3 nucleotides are TGCAGCGTTCGATCGGTTCAGAAATCCTACGAGCAGTACTTA.

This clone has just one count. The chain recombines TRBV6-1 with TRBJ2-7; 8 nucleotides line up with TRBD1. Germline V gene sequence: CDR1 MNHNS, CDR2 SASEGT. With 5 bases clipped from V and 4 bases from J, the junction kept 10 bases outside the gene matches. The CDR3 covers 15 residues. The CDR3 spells CASSPPGQVPYEQYF. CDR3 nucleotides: TGTGCCAGCAGTCCCCCGGGACAGGTGCCTTACGAGCAGTACTTC.

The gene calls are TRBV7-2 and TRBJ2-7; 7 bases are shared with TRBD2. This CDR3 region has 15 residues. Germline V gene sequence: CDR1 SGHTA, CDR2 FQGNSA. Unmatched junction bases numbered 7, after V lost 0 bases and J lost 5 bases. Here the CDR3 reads CASSLAGLVVDEQYF. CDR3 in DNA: TGTGCCAGCAGCTTAGCCGGACTAGTTGTGGACGAGCAGTACTTC.

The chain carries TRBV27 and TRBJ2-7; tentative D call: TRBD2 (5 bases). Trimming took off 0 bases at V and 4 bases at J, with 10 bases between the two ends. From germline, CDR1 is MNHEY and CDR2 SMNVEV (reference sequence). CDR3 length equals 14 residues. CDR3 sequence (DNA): TGTGCCAGCAGTTTATCGCTAGCCTCATACGAGCAGTACTTC. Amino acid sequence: CASSLSLASYEQYF.

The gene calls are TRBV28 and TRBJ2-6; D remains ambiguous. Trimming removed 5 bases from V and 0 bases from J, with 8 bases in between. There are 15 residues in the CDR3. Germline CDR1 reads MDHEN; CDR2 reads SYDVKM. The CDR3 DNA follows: TGTGCCAGCAGTGACGCCGGCTCTGGGGCCAACGTCCTGACTTTC. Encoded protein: CASSDAGSGANVLTF.